This TCR beta chain was retrieved from a study of control samples from healthy donors and cancer patients (dated by TCRdb to about 2020). Library creation used the immunoSEQ multiplex PCR assay. Not all clones reach the TCRdb copy of this immuneACCESS table, which keeps in-frame sequences only. Checked studies attribute under half of the gap to unresolved V genes and leave the rest unexplained. The sample table lists about 100,000 clones, roughly 87% of them with a count of one. The ten largest clones represent 15% to 20% of the sample. Points on this clone: Its recognized antigen is unknown. The record has no base qualities; no much larger clone is one base away.

The cysteine opens and the phenylalanine closes a CDR3 of 15 amino acids. The DNA shown is the 45-base CDR3, in frame from base 1. CDR1 LNHDA and CDR2 SQIVND are derived from the germline V gene (reference sequence). Between the V and J ends, shortened by 7 bases and 5 bases respectively, the junction contains 18 bases. Here the chain combines TRBV19 and TRBJ1-5; no D gene is confidently identified. The origin of this receptor is a woman in her fifties or sixties in good health. The sequenced material came from blood. The CDR3 in this case is CASTLLQESDQPQHF. The nucleotide sequence reads TGTGCCAGTACTCTGCTTCAGGAGTCGGATCAGCCCCAGCATTTT.